This TCR beta chain is from a study of T cell responses to AZD1222 COVID-19 vaccine. Study results and caveats: Regions left unmutated in variants are reportedly the target of nearly half of spike-specific TCRs. Repertoires were collected only later (after the peak T cell response had occurred). Spike-specific TCR breadth rose after two AZD1222 doses, and depth rose as well.

This CDR3 contains 14 residues. CDR1 GTSNPN and CDR2 SVGIG come from the germline V gene (reference sequence). V lost 4 bases to trimming and J lost 4 bases, with 16 bases between them. With regard to this clone: No antigen is known for it.

This table comes from immunoSEQ multiplex PCR, and its TCRdb copy is limited to in-frame clones, with some not included. The table has about 190,000 clones, approximately 92% seen once. The genes are TRBV30 and TRBJ1-2; D not certain. The material was peripheral blood, obtained on day 0 of AZD1222 vaccination. The receptor was isolated from an adult in good health. The CDR3 DNA reads TGTGCCTGGACTCAGCCGGCAGGATCCTATGGCTACACCTTC. It specifies CAWTQPAGSYGYTF.